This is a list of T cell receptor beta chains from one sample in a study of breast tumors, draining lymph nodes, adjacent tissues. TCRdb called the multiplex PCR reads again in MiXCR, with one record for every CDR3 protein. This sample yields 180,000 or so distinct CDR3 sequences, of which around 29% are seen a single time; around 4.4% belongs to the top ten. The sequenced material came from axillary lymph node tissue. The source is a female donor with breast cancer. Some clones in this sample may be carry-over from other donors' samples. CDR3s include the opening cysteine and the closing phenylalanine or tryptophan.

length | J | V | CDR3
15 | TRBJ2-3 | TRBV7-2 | CASSSAGRAVDTQYF
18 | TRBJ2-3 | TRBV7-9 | CASSSPALVQMSTHTQYF
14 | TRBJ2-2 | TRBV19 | CASSNAGRSGELFF
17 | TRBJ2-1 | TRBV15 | CATSRPPTSSSYNEQFF
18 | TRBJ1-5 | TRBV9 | CASSPDSGQGDFNQPQHF
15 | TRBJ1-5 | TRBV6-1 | CASSDGTPSNQPQHF
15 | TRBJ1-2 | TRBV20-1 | CSARSPTSGNYGYTF
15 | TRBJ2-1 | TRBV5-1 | CASSLSTEAYNEQFF
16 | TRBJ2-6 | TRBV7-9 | CASSLFGGTGSNVLTF
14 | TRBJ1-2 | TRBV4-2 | CASSQDRGNYGYTF
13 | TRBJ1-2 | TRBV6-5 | CASSYERLGGYTF
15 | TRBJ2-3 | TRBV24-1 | CATSDKRQYTDTQYF
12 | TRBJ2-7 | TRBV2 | CASLDSGRVQYF
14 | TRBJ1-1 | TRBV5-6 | CASSFRRGRREAFF
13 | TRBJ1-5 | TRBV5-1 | CASSVDANQPQHF
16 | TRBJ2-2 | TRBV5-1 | CASSSIGTANTGELFF
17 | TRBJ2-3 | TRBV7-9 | CASSLVPTSESTDTQYF
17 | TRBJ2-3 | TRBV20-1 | CSARDDMENRRGDTQYF
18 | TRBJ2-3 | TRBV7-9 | CASSFYICSARPGTSQYF
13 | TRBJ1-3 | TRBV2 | CASSEEAGNTIYF
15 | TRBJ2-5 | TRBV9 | CASSVRTSGQETQYF
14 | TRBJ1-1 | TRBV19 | CASRRDREGTEAFF
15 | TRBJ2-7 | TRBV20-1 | CSAMPTSGGAYEQYF
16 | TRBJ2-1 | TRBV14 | CASSQEGGSPYDEQFF
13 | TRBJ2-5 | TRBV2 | CASSAGRMETQYF
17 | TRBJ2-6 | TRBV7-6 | CASSLEVQGTGANVLTF
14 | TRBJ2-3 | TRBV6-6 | CASSHSWGTDTQYF
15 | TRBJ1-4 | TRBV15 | CATSRGRGYNEKLFF
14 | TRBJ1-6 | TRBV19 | CASSRGRGGSPLHF
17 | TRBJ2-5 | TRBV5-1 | CASSLFLAGGSGETQYF
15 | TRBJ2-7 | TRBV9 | CASSVGAGGSDEQYF
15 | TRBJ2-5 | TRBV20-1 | CSARDLRGVGETQYF
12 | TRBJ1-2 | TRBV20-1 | CSATSPNYGYTF
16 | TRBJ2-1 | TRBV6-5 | CASPRERGGSYNEQFF
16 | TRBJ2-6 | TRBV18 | CASSPPQRSGANVLTF
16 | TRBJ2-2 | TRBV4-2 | CASSQEPTQNTGELFF
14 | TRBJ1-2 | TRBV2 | CASKGQGASYGYTF
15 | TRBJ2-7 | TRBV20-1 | CSAASTGEGGYEQYF
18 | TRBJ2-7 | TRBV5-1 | CASSPKTRQGVNSYEQYF
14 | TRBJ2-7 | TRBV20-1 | CSAPALASTYEQYF
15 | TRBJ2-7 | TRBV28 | CASSPPGTSQTEQYF
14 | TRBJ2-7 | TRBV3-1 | CASSSAGSSYEQYF
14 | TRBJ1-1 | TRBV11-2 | CASSNRGSNTEAFF
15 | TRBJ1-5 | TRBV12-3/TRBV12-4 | CASSFWAQSWQPQHF
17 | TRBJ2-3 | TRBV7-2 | CASSLRIAGASYNEQYF
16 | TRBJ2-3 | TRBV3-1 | CASSQESGGIADTQYF
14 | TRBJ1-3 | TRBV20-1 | CIARAGFSGNTVYF
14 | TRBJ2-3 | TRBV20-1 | CSASVRVSTDTQYF
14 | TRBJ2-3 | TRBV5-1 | CASSTGQGYDTQYF
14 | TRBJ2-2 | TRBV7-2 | CASSLAAGTGELFF
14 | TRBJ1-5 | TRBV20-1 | CSARTRNLYQPQHF
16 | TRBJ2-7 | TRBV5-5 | CTSSTPWGEESYEQYF
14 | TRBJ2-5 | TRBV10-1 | CASSDPGKEETQYF